The entry that follows covers one TCR beta chain sequence. Under the authors' procedure: Estimation of nucleated cell counts relied on the amplification of reference gene primers. Generated by immunoSEQ multiplex PCR, the TCRdb table keeps only in-frame clones and is missing some. The DNA was the basis for D and trimming; V, J and clone size are from that table. Among 40,000 to 50,000 clones listed, approximately 90% were seen once. The data were obtained in a study of blood T cell repertoires in COVID-19. Overall study: COVID-19 samples from acute and convalescent phases originated in the United States, Italy and Spain. In each case, the material was cDNA or gDNA derived from T cells, B-cell-depleted T cells, or PBMCs.

The germline gives CDR1 MNHNS, CDR2 SASEGT. V gave up 2 bases and J gave up 3 bases, with 7 bases separating them. There are 13 residues in the CDR3. Sequenced: peripheral blood. The rearrangement uses TRBV6-1 and TRBJ1-2; D remains ambiguous. This clonotype was sampled from a man aged 35-49 years with active COVID-19. The DNA of the CDR3 is TGTGCCAGCAGTGAATGGGGAGACTATGGCTACACCTTC. Its translation is CASSEWGDYGYTF.